This T cell receptor (beta chain) stems from a study of blood T cell repertoires in COVID-19. Study at large: Material from acute and convalescent COVID-19 was sourced from the United States, Italy and Spain. PBMCs, B-cell-depleted T cells, or T cells were the source of the cDNA or gDNA that made up the material.

Sequencing was performed with immunoSEQ multiplex PCR; in TCRdb, only in-frame clones are kept and a portion is missing. The sample yields approximately 110,000 clones, around four fifths seen once. The germline V gene encodes CDR1 SGHRS and CDR2 YFSETQ. The CDR3 spans 15 residues. The V gene lost 4 bases and the J gene lost 1 base, with 14 bases spanning the gap. The V call is TRBV5-1, the J call TRBJ1-1; D is uncertain. Material for sequencing was peripheral blood. This clonotype was sampled from a woman aged 65 to 85 with acute or convalescent COVID-19. CDR3 sequence reads: CASSLPQAGNTEAFF. The DNA for the CDR3 is TGCGCCAGCAGCCTCCCCCAGGCCGGGAACACTGAAGCTTTCTTT.